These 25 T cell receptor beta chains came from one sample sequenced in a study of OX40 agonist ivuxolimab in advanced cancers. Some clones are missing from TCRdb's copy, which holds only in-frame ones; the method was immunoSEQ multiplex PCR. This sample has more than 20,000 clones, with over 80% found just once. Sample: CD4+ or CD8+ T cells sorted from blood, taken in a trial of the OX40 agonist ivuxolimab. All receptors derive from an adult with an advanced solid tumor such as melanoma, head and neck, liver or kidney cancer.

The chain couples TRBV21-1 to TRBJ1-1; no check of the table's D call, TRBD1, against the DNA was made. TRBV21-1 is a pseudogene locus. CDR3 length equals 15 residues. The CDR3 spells CASSPRTGGASEAFF. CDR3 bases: TGTGCCAGCAGCCCCCGAACAGGGGGAGCATCTGAAGCTTTCTTT.

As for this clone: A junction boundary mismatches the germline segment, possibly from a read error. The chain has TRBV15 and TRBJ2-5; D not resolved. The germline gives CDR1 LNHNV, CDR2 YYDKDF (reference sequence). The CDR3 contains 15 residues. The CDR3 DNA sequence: TGTGCCACCAGCCGAGACCCTGGGTACCAAGAGACCCAGTACTTC. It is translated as CATSRDPGYQETQYF. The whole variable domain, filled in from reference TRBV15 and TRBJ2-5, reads DAMVIQNPRYQVTQFGKPVTLSCSQTLNHNVMYWYQQKSSQAPKLLFHYYDKDFNNEADTPDNFQSRRPNTSFCFLDIRSPGLGDTAMYLCATSRDPGYQETQYFGPGTRLLVL.

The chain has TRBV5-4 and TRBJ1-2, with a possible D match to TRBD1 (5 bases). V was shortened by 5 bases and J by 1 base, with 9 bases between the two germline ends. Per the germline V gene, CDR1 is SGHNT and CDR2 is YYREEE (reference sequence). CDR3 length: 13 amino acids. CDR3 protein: CASRIDSNYGYTF. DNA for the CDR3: TGTGCCAGCAGGATTGACAGTAACTATGGCTACACCTTC.

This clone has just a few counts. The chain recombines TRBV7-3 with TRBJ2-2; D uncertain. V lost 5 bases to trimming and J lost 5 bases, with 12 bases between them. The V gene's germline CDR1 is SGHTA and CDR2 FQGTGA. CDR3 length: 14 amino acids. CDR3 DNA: TGTGCCAGCAGCGTGTTCGGCGGAACCGGGGAGCTGTTTTTT. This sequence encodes CASSVFGGTGELFF.

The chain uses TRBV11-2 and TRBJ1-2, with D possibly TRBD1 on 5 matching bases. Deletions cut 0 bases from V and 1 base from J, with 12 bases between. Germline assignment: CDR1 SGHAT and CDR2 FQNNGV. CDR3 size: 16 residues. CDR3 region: CASSLEIGTFNYGYTF. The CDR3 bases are TGTGCCAGCAGCTTAGAGATTGGGACCTTTAACTATGGCTACACCTTC.

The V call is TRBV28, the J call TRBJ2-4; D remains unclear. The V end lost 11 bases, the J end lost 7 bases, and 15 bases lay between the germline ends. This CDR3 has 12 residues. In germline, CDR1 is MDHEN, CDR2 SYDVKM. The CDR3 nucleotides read TGTGCCGGCACCCCTGAAACCAACATTCAGTACTTC. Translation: CAGTPETNIQYF.

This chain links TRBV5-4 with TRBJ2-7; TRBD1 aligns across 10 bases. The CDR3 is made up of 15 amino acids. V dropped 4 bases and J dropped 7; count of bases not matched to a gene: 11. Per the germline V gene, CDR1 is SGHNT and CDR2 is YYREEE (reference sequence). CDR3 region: CASSTRDRGLAEQYF. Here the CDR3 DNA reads TGTGCCAGCAGCACCCGGGACAGGGGCCTCGCGGAGCAGTACTTC.

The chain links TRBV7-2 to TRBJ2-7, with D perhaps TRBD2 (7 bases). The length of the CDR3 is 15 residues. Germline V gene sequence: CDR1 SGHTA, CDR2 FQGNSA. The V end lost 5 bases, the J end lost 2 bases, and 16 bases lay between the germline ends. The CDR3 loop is CASSPGGGRTYEQYF. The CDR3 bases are TGTGCCAGCAGCCCGGGGGGCGGGCGTACCTACGAGCAGTACTTC. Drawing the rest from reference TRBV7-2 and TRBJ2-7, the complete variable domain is GAGVSQSPSNKVTEKGKDVELRCDPISGHTALYWYRQSLGQGLEFLIYFQGNSAPDKSGLPSDRFSAERTGGSVSTLTIQRTQQEDSAVYLCASSPGGGRTYEQYFGPGTRLTVT.

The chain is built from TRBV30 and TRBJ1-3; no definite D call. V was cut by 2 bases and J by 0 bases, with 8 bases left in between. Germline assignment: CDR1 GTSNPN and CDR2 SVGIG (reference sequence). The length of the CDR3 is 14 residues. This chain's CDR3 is CAWSRGYSGNTIYF. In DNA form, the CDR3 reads TGTGCCTGGAGTCGGGGATACTCTGGAAACACCATATATTTT.

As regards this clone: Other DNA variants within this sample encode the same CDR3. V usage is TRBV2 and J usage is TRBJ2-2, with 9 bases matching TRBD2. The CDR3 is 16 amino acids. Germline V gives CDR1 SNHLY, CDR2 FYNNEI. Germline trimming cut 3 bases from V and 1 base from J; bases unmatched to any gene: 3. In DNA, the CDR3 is TGTGCCAGCAGTGATTTAGCGGGAGTGAACACCGGGGAGCTGTTTTTT. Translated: CASSDLAGVNTGELFF.

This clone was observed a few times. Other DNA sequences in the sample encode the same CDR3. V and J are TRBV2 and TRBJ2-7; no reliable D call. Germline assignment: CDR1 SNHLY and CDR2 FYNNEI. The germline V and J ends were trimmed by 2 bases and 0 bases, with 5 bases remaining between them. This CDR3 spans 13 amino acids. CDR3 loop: CASSERSSYEQYF. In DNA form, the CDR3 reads TGTGCCAGCAGTGAAAGGAGCTCCTACGAGCAGTACTTC. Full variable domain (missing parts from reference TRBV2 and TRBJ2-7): EPEVTQTPSHQVTQMGQEVILRCVPISNHLYFYWYRQILGQKVEFLVSFYNNEISEKSEIFDDQFSVERPDGSNFTLKIRSTKLEDSAMYFCASSERSSYEQYFGPGTRLTVT.

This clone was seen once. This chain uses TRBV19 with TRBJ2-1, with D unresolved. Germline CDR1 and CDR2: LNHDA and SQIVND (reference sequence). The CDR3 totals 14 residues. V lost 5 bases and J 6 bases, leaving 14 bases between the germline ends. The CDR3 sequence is CASSSFFGPNEQFF. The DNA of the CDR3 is TGTGCCAGTAGTTCGTTCTTTGGGCCCAATGAGCAGTTCTTC. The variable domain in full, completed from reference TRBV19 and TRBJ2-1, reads DGGITQSPKYLFRKEGQNVTLSCEQNLNHDAMYWYRQDPGQGLRLIYYSQIVNDFQKGDIAEGYSVSREKKESFPLTVTSAQKNPTAFYLCASSSFFGPNEQFFGPGTRLTVL.

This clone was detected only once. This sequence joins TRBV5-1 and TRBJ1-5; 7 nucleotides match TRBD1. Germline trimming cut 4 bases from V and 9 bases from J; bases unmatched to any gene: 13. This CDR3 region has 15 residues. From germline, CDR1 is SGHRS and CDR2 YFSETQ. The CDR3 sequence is CASSPDPQGTLPQHF. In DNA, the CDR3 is TGCGCCAGCAGCCCTGACCCACAGGGGACACTGCCCCAGCATTTT.

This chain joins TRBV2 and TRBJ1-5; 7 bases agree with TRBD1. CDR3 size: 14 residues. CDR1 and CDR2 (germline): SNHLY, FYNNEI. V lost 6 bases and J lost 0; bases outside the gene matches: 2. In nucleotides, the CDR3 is TGTGCCAGCAGGGGGGACAGTAGCAATCAGCCCCAGCATTTT. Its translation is CASRGDSSNQPQHF.

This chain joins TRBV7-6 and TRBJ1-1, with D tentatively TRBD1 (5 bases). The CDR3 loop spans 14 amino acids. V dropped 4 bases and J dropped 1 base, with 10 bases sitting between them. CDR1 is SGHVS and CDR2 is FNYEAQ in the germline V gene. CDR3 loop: CASSWDRTNTEAFF. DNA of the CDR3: TGTGCCAGCAGCTGGGACCGTACGAACACTGAAGCTTTCTTT.

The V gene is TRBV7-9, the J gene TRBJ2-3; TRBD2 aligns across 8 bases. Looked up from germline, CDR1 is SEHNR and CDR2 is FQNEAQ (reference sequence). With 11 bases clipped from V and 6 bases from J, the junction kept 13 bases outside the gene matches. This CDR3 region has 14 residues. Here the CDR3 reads CASSLIAGFDTQYF. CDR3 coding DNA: TGTGCCTCTTCCTTGATAGCGGGATTTGATACGCAGTATTTT.

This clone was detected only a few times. The CDR3 region is CASSPGTNNYGYTF. For the CDR3, the DNA is TGTGCCAGCAGCCCTGGGACAAATAACTATGGCTACACCTTC. V gene TRBV11-2 combines with J gene TRBJ1-2, with TRBD1 as a possible D gene (6 bases). V was cut by 5 bases and J by 1 base, with 11 bases left in between. The CDR3 runs 14 residues. Germline CDR1 and CDR2: SGHAT and FQNNGV.

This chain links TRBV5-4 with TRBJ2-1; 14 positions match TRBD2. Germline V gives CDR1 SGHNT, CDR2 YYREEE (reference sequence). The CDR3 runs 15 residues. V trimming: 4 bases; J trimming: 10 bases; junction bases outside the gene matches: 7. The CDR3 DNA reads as TGTGCCAGCAGCCCCAGACTAGCGGGAGGGGAGGAGCAGTTCTTC. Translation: CASSPRLAGGEEQFF. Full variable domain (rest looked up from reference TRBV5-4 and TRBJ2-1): ETGVTQSPTHLIKTRGQQVTLRCSSQSGHNTVSWYQQALGQGPQFIFQYYREEENGRGNFPPRFSGLQFPNYSSELNVNALELDDSALYLCASSPRLAGGEEQFFGPGTRLTVL.

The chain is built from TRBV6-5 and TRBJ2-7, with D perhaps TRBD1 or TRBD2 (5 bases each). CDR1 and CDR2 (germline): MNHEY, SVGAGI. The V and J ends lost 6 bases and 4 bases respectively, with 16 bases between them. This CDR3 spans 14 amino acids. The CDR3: CASSSVRGGYEQYF. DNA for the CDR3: TGTGCCAGCAGCTCCGTGAGGGGCGGGTACGAGCAGTACTTC.

CDR3 coding DNA: TGTGCCTGGAGACTCCCCGGGGACAGGACAGATACGCAGTATTTT. This translates into CAWRLPGDRTDTQYF. This chain connects TRBV30 to TRBJ2-3, with 8 bases matching TRBD1. J lost 3 bases, V lost 3 bases, and 8 bases had no gene match. The CDR3 runs 15 residues. Germline lookup yields CDR1 GTSNPN and CDR2 SVGIG (reference sequence). The full variable domain, in which reference TRBV30 and TRBJ2-3 provide the parts outside the CDR3, is SQTIHQWPATLVQPVGSPLSLECTVEGTSNPNLYWYRQAAGRGLQLLFYSVGIGQISSEVPQNLSASRPQDRQFILSSKKLLLSDSGFYLCAWRLPGDRTDTQYFGPGTRLTVL.

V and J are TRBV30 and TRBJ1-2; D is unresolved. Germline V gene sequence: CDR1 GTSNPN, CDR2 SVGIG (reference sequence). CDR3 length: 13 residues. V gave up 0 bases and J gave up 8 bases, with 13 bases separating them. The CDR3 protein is CAWSVSGSWGYTF. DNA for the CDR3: TGTGCCTGGAGTGTATCGGGCAGTTGGGGCTACACCTTC.

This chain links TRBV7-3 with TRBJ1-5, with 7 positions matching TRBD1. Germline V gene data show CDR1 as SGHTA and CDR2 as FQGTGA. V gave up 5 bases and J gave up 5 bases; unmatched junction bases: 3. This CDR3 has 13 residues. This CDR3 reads CASSPDRDQPQHF. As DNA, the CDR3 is TGTGCCAGCAGCCCCGACAGGGATCAGCCCCAGCATTTT.

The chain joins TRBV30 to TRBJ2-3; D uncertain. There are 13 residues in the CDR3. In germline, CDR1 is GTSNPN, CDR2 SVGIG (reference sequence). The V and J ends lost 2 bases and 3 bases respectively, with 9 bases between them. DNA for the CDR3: TGTGCCTGGAGTTATGGGGTAACAGATACGCAGTATTTT. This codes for CAWSYGVTDTQYF.

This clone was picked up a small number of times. Here the CDR3 DNA reads TGTGCCACCAGCAGAGTTAGGGGATCCTACACAGATACGCAGTATTTT. It is translated as CATSRVRGSYTDTQYF. The chain is built from TRBV15 and TRBJ2-3, with a possible D match to TRBD1 (5 bases). The V end lost 1 base, the J end lost 2 bases, and 13 bases lay between the germline ends. Germline CDR1 is LNHNV and CDR2 is YYDKDF (reference sequence). The length of the CDR3 is 16 residues.

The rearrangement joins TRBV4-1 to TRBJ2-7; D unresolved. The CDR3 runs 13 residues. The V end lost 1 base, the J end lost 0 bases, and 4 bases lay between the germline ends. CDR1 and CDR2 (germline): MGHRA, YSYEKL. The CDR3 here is CASSQGYSYEQYF. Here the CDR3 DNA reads TGCGCCAGCAGCCAAGGCTACTCCTACGAGCAGTACTTC.